Described below is a single TCR beta chain sequence and its context. Its antigen is not identified. This specimen belongs to a study of cytomegalovirus exposure and HLA in healthy donors. Study-wide points: In an earlier analysis, about 87% or about 30%: the productive usage of most TCR beta V segments.

13 Jbeta primers and 60 Vbeta primers were used for the PCR. The protocol was immunoSEQ multiplex PCR, while the TCRdb copy is restricted to in-frame clones and leaves out a portion. The sample shows under 200,000 clones, 75% to 80% of them seen only once. Trimming removed 5 bases at V and 1 base at J, with 5 bases between. Germline V gene sequence: CDR1 SGHVS, CDR2 FNYEAQ. There are 12 residues in the CDR3. This clonotype originated in a woman aged 35 to 49 in good health and CMV-seronegative. The chain joins TRBV7-6 to TRBJ1-1; maybe TRBD1 (5 bases). The sequenced sample consisted of PBMCs. The DNA of the CDR3 is TGTGCCAGCAGCCAGGGGAACACTGAAGCTTTCTTT. It yields the protein CASSQGNTEAFF. Filled out from reference TRBV7-6 and TRBJ1-1, the complete variable domain reads GAGVSQSPRYKVTKRGQDVALRCDPISGHVSLYWYRQALGQGPEFLTYFNYEAQQDKSGLPNDRFSAERPEGSISTLTIQRTEQRDSAMYRCASSQGNTEAFFGQGTRLTVV.